The source of this T cell receptor (beta chain) is a study of T cell repertoires in cytomegalovirus infection. As for the study in general: CMV epitopes, recently identified HLA-C-restricted and well-studied HLA-B-restricted, were used. Indications came from public TCR beta signatures; they pointed to CMV infection and to a matching HLA type.

In TCRdb, the reads were re-called with MiXCR into one record per CDR3 protein. The sample holds 750,000 to 900,000 distinct CDR3 sequences; about 29% are singletons and the top ten take about 12%. General study points: The cumulative frequency of public TCR beta families identified carriers of CMV plus the relevant HLA. CMV-specific HLA-C-restricted TCR beta clonotypes dominated the ex vivo response.

With regard to this clonotype: The target antigen is unknown.

The sample here was cultured CD8+ T cells from PBMCs, taken from culture after CMV antigen stimulation. This receptor was taken from a human donor in good health (CMV status not recorded). Some clones in this sample may be carry-over from other donors' samples.

CDR3 loop: CSVEVQGEYEQYV. The CDR3 bases are TGCAGCGTTGAAGTCCAGGGCGAATACGAGCAGTACGTC. The V call is TRBV29-1, the J call TRBJ2-7; the D gene is possibly TRBD1 (5 bases). The V and J ends lost 1 base and 4 bases respectively, with 11 bases between them. The CDR3 runs 13 residues. Germline-derived CDR1 and CDR2 are SQVTM and ANQGSEA.